Listed here are 2 T cell receptor beta chains from one sample, sequenced in a study of cytomegalovirus exposure and HLA in healthy donors. PCR amplification relied on 60 Vbeta primers (plus 13 Jbeta primers). Libraries were prepared by immunoSEQ multiplex PCR; TCRdb keeps only in-frame clonotypes and omits some of them. The profile shows 140,000 to 150,000 clones, about 72% of them singletons. The sequencing sample was made of PBMCs. These receptor sequences come from a man between 60 and 75 years old in good health and CMV-seronegative.

The rearrangement joins TRBV14 to TRBJ2-7, with 10 positions matching TRBD2. The CDR3 contains 15 residues. Unmatched junction bases numbered 2, after V lost 0 bases and J lost 3 bases. The V gene's germline CDR1 is SGHDN and CDR2 FVKESK. The CDR3: CASSQEIAGGYEQYF. CDR3 nucleotide sequence: TGTGCCAGCAGCCAAGAAATAGCGGGAGGCTACGAGCAGTACTTC. The entire variable domain, with the rest obtained from reference TRBV14 and TRBJ2-7, is as follows: EAGVTQFPSHSVIEKGQTVTLRCDPISGHDNLYWYRRVMGKEIKFLLHFVKESKQDESGMPNNRFLAERTGGTYSTLKVQPAELEDSGVYFCASSQEIAGGYEQYFGPGTRLTVT.

The chain links TRBV4-1 to TRBJ1-2; D is uncertain. This CDR3 region has 12 residues. Germline values: CDR1 MGHRA, CDR2 YSYEKL. With 6 bases removed from V and 2 bases from J, the gap between germline ends came to 7 bases. The CDR3 here is CASSEANYGYTF. CDR3 in DNA: TGCGCCAGCAGTGAGGCCAACTATGGCTACACCTTC.